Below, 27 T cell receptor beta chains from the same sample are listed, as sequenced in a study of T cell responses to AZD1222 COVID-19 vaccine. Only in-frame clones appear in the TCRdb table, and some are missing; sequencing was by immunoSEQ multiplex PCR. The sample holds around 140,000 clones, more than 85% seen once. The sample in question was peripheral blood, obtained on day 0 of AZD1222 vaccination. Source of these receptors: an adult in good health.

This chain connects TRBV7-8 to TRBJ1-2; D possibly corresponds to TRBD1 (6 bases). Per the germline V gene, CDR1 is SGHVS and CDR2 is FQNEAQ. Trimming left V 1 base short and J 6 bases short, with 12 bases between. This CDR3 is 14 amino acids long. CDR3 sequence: CASSLEQGINGYTF. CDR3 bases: TGTGCCAGCAGCTTAGAACAGGGTATCAATGGCTACACCTTC.

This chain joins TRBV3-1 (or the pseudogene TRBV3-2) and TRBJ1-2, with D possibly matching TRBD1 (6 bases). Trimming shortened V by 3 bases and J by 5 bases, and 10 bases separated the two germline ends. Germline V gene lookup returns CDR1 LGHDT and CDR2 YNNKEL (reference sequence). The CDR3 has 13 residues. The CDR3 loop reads CASSHEGGYGYTF. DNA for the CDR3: TGTGCCAGCAGCCATGAGGGGGGGTATGGCTACACCTTC.

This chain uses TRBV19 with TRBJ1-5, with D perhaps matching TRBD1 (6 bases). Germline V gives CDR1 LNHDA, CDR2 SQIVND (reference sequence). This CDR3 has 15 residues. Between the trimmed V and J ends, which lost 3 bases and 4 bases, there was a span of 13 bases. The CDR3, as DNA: TGTGCCAGTAGTATTATGGCAGGGGTGAATCAGCCCCAGCATTTT. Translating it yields CASSIMAGVNQPQHF.

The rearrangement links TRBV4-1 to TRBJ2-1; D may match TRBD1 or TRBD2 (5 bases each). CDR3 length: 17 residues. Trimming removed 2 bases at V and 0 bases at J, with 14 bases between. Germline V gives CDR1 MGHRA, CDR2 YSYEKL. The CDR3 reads CASSQWDGLTSYNEQFF. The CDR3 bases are TGCGCCAGCAGCCAATGGGACGGTCTAACCTCCTACAATGAGCAGTTCTTC.

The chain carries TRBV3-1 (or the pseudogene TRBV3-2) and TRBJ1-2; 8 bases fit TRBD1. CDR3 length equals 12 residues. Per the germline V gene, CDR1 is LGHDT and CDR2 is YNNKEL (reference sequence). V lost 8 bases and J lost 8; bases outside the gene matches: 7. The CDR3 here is CASADRGGGYTF. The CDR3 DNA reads TGTGCCAGCGCAGACAGGGGAGGAGGCTACACCTTC.

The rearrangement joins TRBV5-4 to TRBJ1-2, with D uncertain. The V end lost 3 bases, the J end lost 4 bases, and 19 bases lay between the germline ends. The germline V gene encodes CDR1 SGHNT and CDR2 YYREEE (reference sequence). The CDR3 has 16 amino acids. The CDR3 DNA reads TGTGCCAGCAGCTACCCACCTTACAGAAGACCCTATGGCTACACCTTC. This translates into CASSYPPYRRPYGYTF.

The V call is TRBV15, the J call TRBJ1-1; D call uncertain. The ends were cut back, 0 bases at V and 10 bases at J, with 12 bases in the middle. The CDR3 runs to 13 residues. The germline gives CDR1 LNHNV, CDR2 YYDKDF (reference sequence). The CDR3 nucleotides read TGTGCCACCAGCAGAGATGAATGGGAGGGAGCTTTCTTT. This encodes CATSRDEWEGAFF.

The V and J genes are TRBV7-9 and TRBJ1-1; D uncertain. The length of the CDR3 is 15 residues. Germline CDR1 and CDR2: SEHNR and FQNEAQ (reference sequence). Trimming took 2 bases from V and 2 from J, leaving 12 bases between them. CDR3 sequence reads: CASSLRQLLNTEAFF. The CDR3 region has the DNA TGTGCCAGCAGCTTACGGCAACTACTTAACACTGAAGCTTTCTTT.

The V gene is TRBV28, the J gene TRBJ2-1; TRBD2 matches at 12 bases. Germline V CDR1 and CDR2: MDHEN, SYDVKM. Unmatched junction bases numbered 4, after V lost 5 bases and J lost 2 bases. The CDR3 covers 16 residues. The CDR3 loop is CASSQSSGGAYNEQFF. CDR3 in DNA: TGTGCCAGCAGTCAGTCTAGCGGGGGGGCCTACAATGAGCAGTTCTTC. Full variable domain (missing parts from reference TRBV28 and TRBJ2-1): DVKVTQSSRYLVKRTGEKVFLECVQDMDHENMFWYRQDPGLGLRLIYFSYDVKMKEKGDIPEGYSVSREKKERFSLILESASTNQTSMYLCASSQSSGGAYNEQFFGPGTRLTVL.

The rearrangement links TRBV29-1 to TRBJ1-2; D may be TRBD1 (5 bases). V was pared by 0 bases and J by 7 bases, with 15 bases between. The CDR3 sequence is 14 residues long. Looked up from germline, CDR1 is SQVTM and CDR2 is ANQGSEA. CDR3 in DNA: TGCAGCGTTGAAGAATTCGGGGGATACGGTGGCTACACCTTC. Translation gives CSVEEFGGYGGYTF.

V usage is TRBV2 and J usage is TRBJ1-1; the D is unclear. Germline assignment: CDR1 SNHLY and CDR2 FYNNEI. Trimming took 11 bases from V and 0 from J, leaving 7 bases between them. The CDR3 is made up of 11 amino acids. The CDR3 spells CAGVLNTEAFF. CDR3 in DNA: TGTGCCGGAGTTTTGAACACTGAAGCTTTCTTT.

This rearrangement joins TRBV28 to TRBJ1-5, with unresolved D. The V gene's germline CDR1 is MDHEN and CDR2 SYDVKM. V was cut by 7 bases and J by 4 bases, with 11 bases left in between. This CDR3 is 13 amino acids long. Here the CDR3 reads CASNLVGNQPQHF. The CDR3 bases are TGTGCCAGCAATTTGGTGGGGAATCAGCCCCAGCATTTT.

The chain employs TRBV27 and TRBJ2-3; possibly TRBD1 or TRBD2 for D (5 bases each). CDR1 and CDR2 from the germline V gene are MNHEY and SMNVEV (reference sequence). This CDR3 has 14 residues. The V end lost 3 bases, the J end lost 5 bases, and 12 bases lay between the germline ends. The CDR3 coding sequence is TGTGCCAGCAGTTTCCCCGGGGCTGGAGATACGCAGTATTTT. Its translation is CASSFPGAGDTQYF.

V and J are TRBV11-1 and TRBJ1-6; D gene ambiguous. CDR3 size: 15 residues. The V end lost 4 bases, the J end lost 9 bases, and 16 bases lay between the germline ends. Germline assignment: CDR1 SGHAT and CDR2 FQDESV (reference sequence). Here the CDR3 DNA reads TGTGCCAGCAGCTCGATGACGGCGGTTGGTTCACCCCTCCACTTT. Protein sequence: CASSSMTAVGSPLHF.

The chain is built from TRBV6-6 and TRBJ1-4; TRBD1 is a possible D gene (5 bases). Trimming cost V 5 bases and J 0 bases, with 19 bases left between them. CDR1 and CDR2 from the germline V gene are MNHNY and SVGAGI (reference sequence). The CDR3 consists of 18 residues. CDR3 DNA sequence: TGTGCCAGCAGTCCACGTTCGAGGGGCCTTGCAACTAATGAAAAACTGTTTTTT. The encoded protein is CASSPRSRGLATNEKLFF.

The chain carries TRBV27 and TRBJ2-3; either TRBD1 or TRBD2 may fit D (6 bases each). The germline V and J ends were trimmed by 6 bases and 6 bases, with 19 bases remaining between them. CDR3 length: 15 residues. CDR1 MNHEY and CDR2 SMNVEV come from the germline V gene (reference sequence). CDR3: CASSPTRGPLDTQYF. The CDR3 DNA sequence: TGTGCCAGCAGCCCTACCCGGGGGCCGTTGGATACGCAGTATTTT.

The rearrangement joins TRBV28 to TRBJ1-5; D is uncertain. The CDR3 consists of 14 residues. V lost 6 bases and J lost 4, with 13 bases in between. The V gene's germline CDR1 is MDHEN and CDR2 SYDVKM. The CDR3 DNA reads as TGTGCCAGCAGGCCCTGGAGGGTAAATCAGCCCCAGCATTTT. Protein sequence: CASRPWRVNQPQHF.

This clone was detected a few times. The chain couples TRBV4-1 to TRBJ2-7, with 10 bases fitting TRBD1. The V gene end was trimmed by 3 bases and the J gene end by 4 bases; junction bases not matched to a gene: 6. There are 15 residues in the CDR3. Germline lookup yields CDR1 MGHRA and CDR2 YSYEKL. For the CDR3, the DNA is TGCGCCAGCAGCCAGGTGACAGGGGGCAAGTACGAGCAGTACTTC. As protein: CASSQVTGGKYEQYF.

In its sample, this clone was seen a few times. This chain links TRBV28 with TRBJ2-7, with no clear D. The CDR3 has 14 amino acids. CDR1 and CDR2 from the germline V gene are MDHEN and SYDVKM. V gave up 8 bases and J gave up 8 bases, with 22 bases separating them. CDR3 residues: CASSGPTAKAKQYF. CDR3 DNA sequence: TGTGCCAGCTCAGGCCCCACAGCGAAAGCAAAGCAGTACTTC.

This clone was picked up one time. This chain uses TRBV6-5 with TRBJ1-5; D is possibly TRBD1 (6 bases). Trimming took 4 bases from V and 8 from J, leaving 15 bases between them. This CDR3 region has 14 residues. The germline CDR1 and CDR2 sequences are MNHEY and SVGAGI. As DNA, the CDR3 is TGTGCCAGCAGTTCTACAGGGCCGGTAGAGCCCCAGCATTTT. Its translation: CASSSTGPVEPQHF.

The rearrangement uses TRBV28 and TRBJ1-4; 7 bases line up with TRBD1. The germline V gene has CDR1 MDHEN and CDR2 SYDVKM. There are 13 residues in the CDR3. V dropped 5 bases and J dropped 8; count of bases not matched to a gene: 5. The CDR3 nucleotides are TGTGCCAGCAGTAAGGGACAGACCGAAAAACTGTTTTTT. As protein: CASSKGQTEKLFF.

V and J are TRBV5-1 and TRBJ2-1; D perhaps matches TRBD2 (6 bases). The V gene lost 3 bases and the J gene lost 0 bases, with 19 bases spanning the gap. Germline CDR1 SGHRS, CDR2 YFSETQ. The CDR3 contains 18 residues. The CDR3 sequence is CASSWGTGLLSSYNEQFF. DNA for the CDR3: TGCGCCAGCAGCTGGGGGACTGGACTACTCTCCTCCTACAATGAGCAGTTCTTC.

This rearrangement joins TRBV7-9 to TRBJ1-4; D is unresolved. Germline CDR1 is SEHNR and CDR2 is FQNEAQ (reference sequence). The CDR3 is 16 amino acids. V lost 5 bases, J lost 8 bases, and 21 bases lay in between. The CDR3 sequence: CASSVSTWAIEEKLFF. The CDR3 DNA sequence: TGTGCCAGCAGCGTCTCGACGTGGGCCATCGAGGAAAAACTGTTTTTT.

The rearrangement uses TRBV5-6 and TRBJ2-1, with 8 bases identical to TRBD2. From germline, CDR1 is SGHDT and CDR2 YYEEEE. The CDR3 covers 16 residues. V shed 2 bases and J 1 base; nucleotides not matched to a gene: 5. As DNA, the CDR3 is TGTGCCAGCAGCTTATACGGGGGGGCTTCCTACAATGAGCAGTTCTTC. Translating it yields CASSLYGGASYNEQFF.

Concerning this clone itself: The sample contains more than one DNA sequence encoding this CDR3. The CDR3 loop is CASSPSGQNYGYTF. The CDR3 DNA follows: TGTGCCAGCAGCCCCTCGGGCCAGAACTATGGCTACACCTTC. The gene calls are TRBV7-2 and TRBJ1-2; unclear D gene. The CDR3 contains 14 residues. The germline V gene encodes CDR1 SGHTA and CDR2 FQGNSA. V shed 5 bases and J shed 2 bases, with 12 bases lying between them.

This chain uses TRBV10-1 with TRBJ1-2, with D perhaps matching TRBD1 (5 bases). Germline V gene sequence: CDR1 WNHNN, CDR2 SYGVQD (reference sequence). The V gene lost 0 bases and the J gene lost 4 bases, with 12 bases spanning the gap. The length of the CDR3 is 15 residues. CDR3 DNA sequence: TGCGCCAGCAGTGAGTCGTGCCAGGGCCTCTATGGCTACACCTTC. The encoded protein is CASSESCQGLYGYTF.

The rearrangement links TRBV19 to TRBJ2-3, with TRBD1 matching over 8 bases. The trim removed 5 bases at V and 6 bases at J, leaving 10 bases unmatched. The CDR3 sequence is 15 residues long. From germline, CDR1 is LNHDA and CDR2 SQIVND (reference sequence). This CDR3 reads CASSVGQGALDTQYF. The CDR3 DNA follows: TGTGCCAGTAGTGTGGGGCAGGGGGCGCTGGATACGCAGTATTTT.